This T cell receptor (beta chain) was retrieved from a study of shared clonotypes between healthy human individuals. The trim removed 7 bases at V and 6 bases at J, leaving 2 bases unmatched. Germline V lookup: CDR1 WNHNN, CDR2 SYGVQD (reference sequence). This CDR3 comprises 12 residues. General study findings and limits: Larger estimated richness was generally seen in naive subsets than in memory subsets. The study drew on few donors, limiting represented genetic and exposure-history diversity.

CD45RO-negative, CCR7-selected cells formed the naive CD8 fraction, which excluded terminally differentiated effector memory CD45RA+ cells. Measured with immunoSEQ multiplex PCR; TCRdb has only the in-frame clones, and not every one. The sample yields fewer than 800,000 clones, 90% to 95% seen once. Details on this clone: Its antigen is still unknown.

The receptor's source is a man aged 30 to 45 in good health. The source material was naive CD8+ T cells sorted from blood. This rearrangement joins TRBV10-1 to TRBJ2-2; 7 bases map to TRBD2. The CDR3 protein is CASTGGSGELFF. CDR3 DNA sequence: TGCGCCAGCACCGGGGGGTCCGGGGAGCTGTTTTTT.